The following is a T cell receptor beta chain sequence with its context. What it recognizes is unknown. The data derive from a study of T cell responses to AZD1222 COVID-19 vaccine. Study details: Pooling covered second doses at about 4 or about 12 weeks. Findings and limits, study-wide: Most donors were white British, females outnumbered males, and clonal diversity was possibly underestimated. CD4 TCRs linked to vaccination spanned spike, dominating at 160-218 and 743-854.

TCRdb's copy holds only in-frame clones and misses some; the assay was immunoSEQ multiplex PCR. The repertoire includes around 120,000 clones, over 75% of them detected once, and 7.5% to 8% sits in the top ten. CDR3 length: 12 amino acids. Looked up from germline, CDR1 is GTSNPN and CDR2 is SVGIG (reference sequence). V was cut by 5 bases and J by 2 bases, with 7 bases left in between. Sequencing was performed on peripheral blood, taken on day 0 of AZD1222 vaccination. The rearrangement joins TRBV30 to TRBJ1-3, with TRBD1 as a possible D gene (5 bases). This TCR was sampled from an adult in good health. The CDR3 is CAWGQTGNTIYF. The CDR3 DNA sequence: TGTGCCTGGGGACAAACTGGAAACACCATATATTTT.